This T cell receptor beta chain appears in the sequencing data of a study of blood T cells in healthy people across ages. With 3 bases removed from V and 1 base from J, the gap between germline ends came to 7 bases. Germline V lookup: CDR1 DFQATT, CDR2 SNEGSKA (reference sequence). CDR3 length: 14 residues. It was with a sample-barcoded 5' primer and a J-beta primer mix that a second PCR of roughly 6 to 12 cycles was run. MiXCR, run by TCRdb on the 5' RACE reads, gives a single entry per CDR3 protein. The sample holds 750,000 to 850,000 distinct CDR3 sequences, roughly 25% seen once. These same records also appear under a second study, on T cells of mothers and their children.

The clonotype was recovered from a boy between 10 and 17 years old in good health. The chain couples TRBV20-1 to TRBJ2-6; D uncertain. Sample: blood. CDR3 region: CSARGTSGANVLTF. For the CDR3, the DNA is TGCAGTGCTAGGGGAACGTCTGGGGCCAACGTCCTGACTTTC.